This TCR beta chain originates from a study of monozygotic twins with inflammatory bowel disease. Study-level points and caveats: Healthy co-twins exceeded IBD patients in TCRbeta diversity as measured by inverse Simpson. Distinct T cell subtypes could not be told apart.

As regards this clonotype: Its target is unknown.

For each CDR3 protein, TCRdb gives one entry from its re-call of the 5' RACE reads, without DNA. In all, the sample yields under 130,000 distinct CDR3 sequences. This CDR3 is built from 15 residues. Germline CDR1 reads ENHRY; CDR2 reads SYGVKD. The material sequenced was blood. This receptor was identified in a human donor with ulcerative colitis or Crohn's disease, or a healthy co-twin of an affected twin (not recorded which). The chain joins TRBV10-3 to TRBJ2-1; TCRdb names TRBD1, which stays unverified in the absence of DNA. CDR3 loop: CAISNGTGVGREQFF.